The clone carrying this T cell receptor (beta chain) has more than one count but fewer than ten. Every donor provided one heparinised blood draw, which averaged approximately 120 mL. The junction had 12 bases not matched to a gene; V was cut back by 4 bases and J by 1 base. From germline, CDR1 is SGDLS and CDR2 YYNGEE. The CDR3 is made up of 19 amino acids. The sequenced template was cDNA made from the entire isolated RNA. Profiled with immunoSEQ multiplex PCR; TCRdb holds only in-frame clones, not every one. The table lists fewer than 900,000 clones, 15% to 20% of them singletons. The data originate from a study of beta chain features in type 1 diabetes.

The chain joins TRBV9 to TRBJ1-3; 12 nucleotides line up with TRBD1. Sample: naive CD4+ T cells from blood. This TCR was recovered from a woman between 18 and 30 years old in good health. The CDR3 region has the DNA TGTGCCAGCAGCACAGAGCCGGGACAGGGGGCCTCTTCTGGAAACACCATATATTTT. The encoded protein is CASSTEPGQGASSGNTIYF.